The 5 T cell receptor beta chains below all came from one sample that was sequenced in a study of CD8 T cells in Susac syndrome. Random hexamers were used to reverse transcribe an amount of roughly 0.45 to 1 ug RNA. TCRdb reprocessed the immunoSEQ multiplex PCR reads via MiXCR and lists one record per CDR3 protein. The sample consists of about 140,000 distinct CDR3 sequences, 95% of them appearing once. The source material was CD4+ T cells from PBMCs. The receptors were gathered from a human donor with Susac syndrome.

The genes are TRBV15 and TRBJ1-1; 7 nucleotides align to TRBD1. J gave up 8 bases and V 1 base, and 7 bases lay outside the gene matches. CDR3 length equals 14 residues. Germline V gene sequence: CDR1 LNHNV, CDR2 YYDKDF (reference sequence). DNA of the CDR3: TGTGCCACCAGCAGAGTTGGCAGGGGGACCGAAGCTTTCTTT. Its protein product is CATSRVGRGTEAFF.

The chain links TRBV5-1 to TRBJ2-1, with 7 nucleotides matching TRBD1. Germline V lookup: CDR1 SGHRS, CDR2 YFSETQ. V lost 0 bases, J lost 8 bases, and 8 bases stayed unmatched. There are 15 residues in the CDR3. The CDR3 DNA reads TGCGCCAGCAGCTTGGGGGTTCGACAGGGCGATGAGCAGTTCTTC. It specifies CASSLGVRQGDEQFF.

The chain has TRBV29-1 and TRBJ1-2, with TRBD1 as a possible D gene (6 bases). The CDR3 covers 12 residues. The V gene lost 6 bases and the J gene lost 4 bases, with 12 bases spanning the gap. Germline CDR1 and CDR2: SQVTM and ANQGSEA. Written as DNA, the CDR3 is TGCAGCGTGGAGGACAGCAGCTATGGCTACACCTTC. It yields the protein CSVEDSSYGYTF.

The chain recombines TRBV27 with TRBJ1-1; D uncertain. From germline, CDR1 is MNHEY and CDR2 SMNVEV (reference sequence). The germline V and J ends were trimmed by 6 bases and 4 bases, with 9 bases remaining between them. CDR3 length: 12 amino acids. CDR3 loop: CASRSMFTEAFF. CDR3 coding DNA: TGTGCCAGCAGGAGTATGTTCACTGAAGCTTTCTTT.

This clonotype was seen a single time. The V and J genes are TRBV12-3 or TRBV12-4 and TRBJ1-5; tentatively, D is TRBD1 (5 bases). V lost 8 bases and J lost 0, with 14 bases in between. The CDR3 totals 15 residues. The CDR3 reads CASRWGDFSNQPQHF. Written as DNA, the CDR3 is TGTGCCAGCCGCTGGGGGGACTTTAGCAATCAGCCCCAGCATTTT.